These 22 T cell receptor beta chains originate from one sample sequenced in a study of T cell repertoires in cytomegalovirus infection. MiXCR, applied by TCRdb to the reads, yields one record per CDR3 protein. The profile shows hundreds of thousands of distinct CDR3 sequences, 20% to 25% of them singletons. The sample consisted of CD8+ T cells from PBMCs. The receptors stem from a human donor in good health (CMV status not recorded). Some clones in this sample may be carry-over from other donors' samples.

V and J are TRBV29-1 and TRBJ1-4; no clear D gene. The CDR3 runs 11 residues. The germline V and J ends were trimmed by 3 bases and 4 bases, with 3 bases remaining between them. Per germline, CDR1 SQVTM and CDR2 ANQGSEA. The CDR3 nucleotides read TGCAGCGTTGACAGTAATGAAAAACTGTTTTTT. It translates to CSVDSNEKLFF.

The chain joins TRBV10-3 to TRBJ2-7, with 11 nucleotides matching TRBD2. The CDR3 is 14 residues long. V lost 10 bases to trimming and J lost 3 bases; unmatched junction nucleotides: 8. CDR1 ENHRY and CDR2 SYGVKD come from the germline V gene. The CDR3 nucleotides are TGTGCCACCTCCGGGACTAGCGGCGACTACGAGCAGTACTTC. This translates into CATSGTSGDYEQYF.

The rearrangement joins TRBV7-3 to TRBJ2-3; 7 bases fit TRBD2. The V and J ends lost 1 base and 6 bases, in that order; junction bases with no gene match: 1. The germline CDR1 and CDR2 sequences are SGHTA and FQGTGA. CDR3 length: 13 residues. The CDR3 is CASSLMGGDTQYF. The CDR3, as DNA: TGTGCCAGCAGCTTAATGGGAGGGGATACGCAGTATTTT.

This clonotype was seen at least ten times. CDR3 in amino acids: CASRVGGTGLQETQYF. CDR3 DNA sequence: TGTGCCAGCAGGGTGGGCGGGACAGGTCTCCAAGAGACCCAGTACTTC. The rearrangement uses TRBV28 and TRBJ2-5; 8 nucleotides align to TRBD1. This CDR3 has 16 residues. CDR1 is MDHEN and CDR2 is SYDVKM in the germline V gene. Trimming at V came to 6 bases and at J to 1 base, leaving 10 bases not matched to a gene.

In regard to this clonotype: A read error may be the cause here, since a much bigger clone is one base away. The CDR3 here is CVISEFPFEGANVLTF. CDR3 nucleotides: TGTGTCATCAGTGAGTTTCCTTTCGAGGGGGCCAACGTCCTGACTTTC. This rearrangement joins TRBV10-3 to TRBJ2-6, with D unclear. Germline CDR1 ENHRY, CDR2 SYGVKD. The CDR3 spans 16 residues.

Only a few counts were recorded for this clonotype. J is TRBJ2-3 and V is TRBV7-6; D gene uncertain. V lost 6 bases and J 5 bases, leaving 9 bases between the germline ends. The CDR3 spans 12 residues. Germline CDR1 and CDR2: SGHVS and FNYEAQ. The CDR3 spells CASSTGEDTQYF. The CDR3, as DNA: TGTGCCAGCAGTACCGGAGAAGATACGCAGTATTTT.

This clonotype was detected a few times. V and J are TRBV6-5 and TRBJ2-1; D not resolved. CDR3 length equals 17 residues. The germline V gene has CDR1 MNHEY and CDR2 SVGAGI. Trimming shortened V by 2 bases and J by 2 bases, and 16 bases separated the two germline ends. CDR3 protein: CASSYGNPNGPYNEQFF. CDR3 DNA sequence: TGTGCCAGCAGTTACGGGAACCCTAACGGGCCCTACAATGAGCAGTTCTTC.

This clonotype was found many times. The CDR3 DNA is TGTGCCAGCAGCACACCGACTGGCCAGCAAGAGACCCAGTACTTC. This sequence encodes CASSTPTGQQETQYF. V usage is TRBV12-3 or TRBV12-4 and J usage is TRBJ2-5, with D unresolved. Trimming pared 6 bases from V and 2 bases from J, leaving 16 bases between. The CDR3 sequence is 15 residues long.

The V gene is TRBV4-3, the J gene TRBJ1-2; tentative D call: TRBD1 (5 bases). Germline CDR1 and CDR2: LGHNA and YSLEER. V gave up 0 bases and J gave up 3 bases, with 20 bases separating them. The CDR3 is made up of 18 amino acids. CDR3 sequence (DNA): TGCGCCAGCAGCCAAGAATCCCCAGGGATTGTGTCTGACTATGGCTACACCTTC. This encodes CASSQESPGIVSDYGYTF.

This clonotype turned up a few times. The CDR3 coding sequence is TGCGCCAGCAGCTCGGCCGGGACTAGCGATTACAATGAGCAGTTCTTC. Its protein product is CASSSAGTSDYNEQFF. The chain combines TRBV4-1 with TRBJ2-1; 10 nucleotides line up with TRBD2. Germline V gene data show CDR1 as MGHRA and CDR2 as YSYEKL. The CDR3 length is 16 residues. V dropped 5 bases and J dropped 4; count of bases not matched to a gene: 8.

This clonotype occurred a few times. The V call is TRBV19, the J call TRBJ2-7; 9 positions agree with TRBD2. The CDR3 contains 15 residues. Germline V gives CDR1 LNHDA, CDR2 SQIVND (reference sequence). The ends lost 7 bases at V and 0 bases at J; junction bases unmatched: 7. DNA of the CDR3: TGTGCCAGTAAGACAGCGGGGGGTTCCTCCTACGAGCAGTACTTC. Translation gives CASKTAGGSSYEQYF.

This clonotype was seen ten or more times. The genes are TRBV7-6 and TRBJ1-1; 10 bases align to TRBD1. The germline V gene encodes CDR1 SGHVS and CDR2 FNYEAQ. The length of the CDR3 is 16 residues. V shed 4 bases and J 0 bases; nucleotides not matched to a gene: 5. DNA of the CDR3: TGTGCCAGCAGCTCGCTGGGACAGGGGTTGAACACTGAAGCTTTCTTT. Protein: CASSSLGQGLNTEAFF.

This clonotype came up many times. The V and J genes are TRBV28 and TRBJ1-1; 9 bases are shared with TRBD1. The V segment lost 2 bases and the J segment 0 bases; nucleotides outside the gene matches: 7. Germline V gene data show CDR1 as MDHEN and CDR2 as SYDVKM. This CDR3 spans 17 amino acids. CDR3 nucleotide sequence: TGTGCCAGCAGTTTACTTCTACAGGGGGCCCTGAACACTGAAGCTTTCTTT. It is translated as CASSLLLQGALNTEAFF. Combining the CDR3 with reference TRBV28 and TRBJ1-1 gives the whole variable domain DVKVTQSSRYLVKRTGEKVFLECVQDMDHENMFWYRQDPGLGLRLIYFSYDVKMKEKGDIPEGYSVSREKKERFSLILESASTNQTSMYLCASSLLLQGALNTEAFFGQGTRLTVV.

V usage is TRBV5-1 and J usage is TRBJ1-2; 7 nucleotides match TRBD1. Trimming took 4 bases from V and 5 from J; bases not matched to a gene: 20. Germline assignment: CDR1 SGHRS and CDR2 YFSETQ. This CDR3 region has 18 residues. CDR3 coding DNA: TGCGCCAGCAGCCCGGGACAGCCCGATATCCTACAGAGATATGGCTACACCTTC. Amino acid sequence: CASSPGQPDILQRYGYTF.

V is TRBV4-3 and J is TRBJ1-1, with a possible D match to TRBD1 (5 bases). The CDR3 totals 12 residues. The germline V gene encodes CDR1 LGHNA and CDR2 YSLEER. V lost 8 bases, J lost 5 bases, and 12 bases lay in between. CDR3 DNA sequence: TGCGCCAGCGGGACCCCCGGGACTGAAGCTTTCTTT. Residues: CASGTPGTEAFF.

In regard to this clonotype: The missing conserved phenylalanine or tryptophan at the end of this CDR3 makes a read error likely. The chain couples TRBV7-6 to TRBJ1-2; no reliable D call. V lost 6 bases and J 1 base, leaving 9 bases between the germline ends. CDR1 is SGHVS and CDR2 is FNYEAQ in the germline V gene. CDR3 length: 13 amino acids. CDR3 DNA sequence: TGTGCCAGCAGTAAGACGGATAACTATGGCTACACCATC. It specifies CASSKTDNYGYTI.

This clonotype appeared a few times. The chain uses TRBV4-3 and TRBJ1-1, with D hard to call. Between the trimmed V and J ends, which lost 1 base and 3 bases, there was a span of 12 bases. This CDR3 is 15 amino acids long. Germline V gene data show CDR1 as LGHNA and CDR2 as YSLEER. The CDR3 loop reads CASSQAGGGDTEAFF. For the CDR3, the DNA is TGCGCCAGCAGCCAAGCGGGAGGCGGGGACACTGAAGCTTTCTTT.

This chain connects TRBV12-3 or TRBV12-4 to TRBJ2-1; D uncertain. This CDR3 has 14 residues. The ends were cut back, 7 bases at V and 10 bases at J, with 20 bases in the middle. The CDR3 protein is CASTSKGLSGEQFF. CDR3 nucleotide sequence: TGTGCCAGCACCTCCAAGGGTCTGAGTGGCGAGCAGTTCTTC.

As regards this clonotype: A read error may explain this, as a much larger clone is one base away. V and J are TRBV28 and TRBJ2-5; TRBD1 might be the D (5 bases). Germline V CDR1 and CDR2: MDHEN, SYDVKM. There are 15 residues in the CDR3. CDR3 sequence: CVSSLGATVTETQYF. The CDR3 coding sequence is TGTGTCAGCAGCCTAGGGGCCACAGTTACAGAGACCCAGTACTTC.

The chain recombines TRBV5-4 with TRBJ2-7; D gene ambiguous. CDR3 size: 13 residues. Germline loops: CDR1 SGHNT, CDR2 YYREEE (reference sequence). Trimming removed 2 bases at V and 6 bases at J, with 12 bases between. The CDR3 loop reads CASSFPPWREQYF. For the CDR3, the DNA is TGTGCCAGCAGCTTTCCCCCGTGGCGCGAGCAGTACTTC.

This clonotype was picked up many times. This rearrangement joins TRBV7-8 to TRBJ2-2; perhaps TRBD2 as D (5 bases). This CDR3 spans 13 amino acids. CDR1 is SGHVS and CDR2 is FQNEAQ in the germline V gene. The ends were cut back, 5 bases at V and 7 bases at J, with 11 bases in the middle. Written as DNA, the CDR3 is TGTGCCAGCAGCCGAAGCGGTGGCGGGGAGCTGTTTTTT. This gives the protein CASSRSGGGELFF.

This clonotype was seen at least ten times. V gene TRBV28 combines with J gene TRBJ2-4; perhaps TRBD2 as D (6 bases). The CDR3 extends over 14 amino acids. CDR1 is MDHEN, CDR2 SYDVKM, per germline. V lost 10 bases, J lost 0 bases, and 13 bases lay in between. The CDR3 bases are TGTGCCACTCGAGGAGGGGTAGCCAAAAACATTCAGTACTTC. Translation: CATRGGVAKNIQYF.